This T cell receptor (beta chain) was identified during a study of vaccination and CD4 T cells after COVID-19. Turning to the study itself: Comprising six males and four females, the convalescent participants counted two Hispanic individuals among them. The interval from dose two to post-vaccine sampling had a median of about 66 days, and it ranged from 14 to 241.

Germline values: CDR1 KGHDR, CDR2 SFDVKD. Deletions cut 5 bases from V and 1 base from J, with 19 bases between. This CDR3 is 17 amino acids long. Treatment reported: roughly 10-day PBMC culture with coronavirus spike peptide pools or control peptides (ViraFEST assay). ViraFEST stimulated the growth of antigen-specific T cells using peptide pools and subsequently profiled their TCRs by sequencing. Worth noting for this clonotype: The antigen is not known.

The Oncomine TCR Beta short-read assay was what sequenced the DNA obtained from cultured CD4+ T cells. TCRdb fed the PCR reads into MiXCR, producing one record per CDR3 protein. The table records about 23,000 distinct CDR3 sequences, about 67% of them present only once. Material: CD4+ T cells from blood, cultured in vitro, obtained after SARS-CoV-2 vaccination. The chain couples TRBV24-1 to TRBJ1-2, with D possibly being TRBD1 (5 bases). The sequence came from a human donor who received a COVID-19 vaccine. The CDR3 protein is CATSGPLAGRDNYGYTF. CDR3 nucleotides: TGTGCCACCAGTGGTCCTTTAGCAGGGCGTGATAACTATGGCTACACCTTC.